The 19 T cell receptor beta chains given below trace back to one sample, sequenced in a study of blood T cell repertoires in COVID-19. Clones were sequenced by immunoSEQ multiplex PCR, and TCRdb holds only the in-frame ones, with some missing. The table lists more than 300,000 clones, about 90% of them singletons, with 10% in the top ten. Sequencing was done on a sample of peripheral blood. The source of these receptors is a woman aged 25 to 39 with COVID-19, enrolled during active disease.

This CDR3 reads CASSNLGHNTEAFF. The CDR3 DNA is TGTGCCAGCAGTAACCTGGGGCACAACACTGAAGCTTTCTTT. The chain couples TRBV2 to TRBJ1-1, with D maybe TRBD1 (5 bases). The V end lost 5 bases, the J end lost 2 bases, and 12 bases lay between the germline ends. This CDR3 region has 14 residues. CDR1 and CDR2 (germline): SNHLY, FYNNEI.

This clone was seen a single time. The CDR3 loop reads CASSTQGNAEAFF. CDR3 DNA: TGTGCCAGTAGTACACAGGGTAACGCTGAAGCTTTCTTT. V and J are TRBV19 and TRBJ1-1; TRBD1 is a possible D gene (6 bases). V was cut by 4 bases and J by 6 bases, with 12 bases left in between. CDR1 is LNHDA, CDR2 SQIVND, per germline (reference sequence). The CDR3 has 13 residues.

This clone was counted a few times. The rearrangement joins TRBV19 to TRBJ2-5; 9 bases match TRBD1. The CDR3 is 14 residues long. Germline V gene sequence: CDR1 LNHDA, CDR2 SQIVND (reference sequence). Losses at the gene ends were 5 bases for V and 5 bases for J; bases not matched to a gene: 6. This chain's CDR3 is CASSVQGARETQYF. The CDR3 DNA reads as TGTGCCAGTAGTGTACAGGGGGCAAGGGAGACCCAGTACTTC.

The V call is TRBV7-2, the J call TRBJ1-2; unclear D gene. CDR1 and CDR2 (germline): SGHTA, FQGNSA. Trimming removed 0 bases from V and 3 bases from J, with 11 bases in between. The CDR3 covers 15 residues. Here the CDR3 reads CASSLAPAGDYGYTF. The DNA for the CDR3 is TGTGCCAGCAGCTTAGCGCCGGCGGGCGACTATGGCTACACCTTC.

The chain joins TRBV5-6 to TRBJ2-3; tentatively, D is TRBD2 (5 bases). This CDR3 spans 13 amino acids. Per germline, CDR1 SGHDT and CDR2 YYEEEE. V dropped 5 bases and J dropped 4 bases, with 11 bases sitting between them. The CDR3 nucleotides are TGTGCCAGCAGTTCGGACTGGTCAGATACGCAGTATTTT. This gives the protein CASSSDWSDTQYF. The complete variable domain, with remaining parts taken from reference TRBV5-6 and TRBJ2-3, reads DAGVTQSPTHLIKTRGQQVTLRCSPKSGHDTVSWYQQALGQGPQFIFQYYEEEERQRGNFPDRFSGHQFPNYSSELNVNALLLGDSALYLCASSSDWSDTQYFGPGTRLTVL.

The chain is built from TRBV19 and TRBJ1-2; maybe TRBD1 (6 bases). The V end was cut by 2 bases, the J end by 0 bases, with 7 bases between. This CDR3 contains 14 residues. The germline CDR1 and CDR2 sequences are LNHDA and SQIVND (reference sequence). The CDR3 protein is CASSIQGSNYGYTF. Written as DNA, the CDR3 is TGTGCCAGTAGTATACAGGGGTCTAACTATGGCTACACCTTC.

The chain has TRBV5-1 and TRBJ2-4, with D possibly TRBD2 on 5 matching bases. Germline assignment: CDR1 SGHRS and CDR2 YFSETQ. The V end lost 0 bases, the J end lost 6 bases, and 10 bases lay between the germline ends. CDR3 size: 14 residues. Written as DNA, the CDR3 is TGCGCCAGCAGCTTGGCCCCGGGAACAAACATTCAGTACTTC. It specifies CASSLAPGTNIQYF.

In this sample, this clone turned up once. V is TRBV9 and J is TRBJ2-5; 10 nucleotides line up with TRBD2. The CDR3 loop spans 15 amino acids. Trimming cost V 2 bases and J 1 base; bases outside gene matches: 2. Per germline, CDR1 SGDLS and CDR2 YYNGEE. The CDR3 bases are TGTGCCAGCAGCGTTAGCGGGAGGAGCCAAGAGACCCAGTACTTC. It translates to CASSVSGRSQETQYF.

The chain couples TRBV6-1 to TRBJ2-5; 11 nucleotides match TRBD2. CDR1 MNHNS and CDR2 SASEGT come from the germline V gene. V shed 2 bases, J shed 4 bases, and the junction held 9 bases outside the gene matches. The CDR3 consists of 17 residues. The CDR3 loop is CASSEFILAGEVETQYF. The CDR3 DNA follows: TGTGCCAGCAGTGAATTTATACTAGCGGGAGAGGTAGAGACCCAGTACTTC.

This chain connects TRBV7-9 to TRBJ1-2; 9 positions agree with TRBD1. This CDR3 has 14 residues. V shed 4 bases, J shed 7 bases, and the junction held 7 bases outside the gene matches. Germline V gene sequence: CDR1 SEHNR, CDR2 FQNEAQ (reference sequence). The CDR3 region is CASSYPGTGFGYTF. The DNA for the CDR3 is TGTGCCAGCAGCTACCCCGGGACAGGGTTTGGCTACACCTTC.

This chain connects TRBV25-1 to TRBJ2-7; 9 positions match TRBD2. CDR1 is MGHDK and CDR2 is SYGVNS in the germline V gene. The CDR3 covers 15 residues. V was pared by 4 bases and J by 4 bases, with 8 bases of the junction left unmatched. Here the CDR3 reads CASSVPSGKVYEQYF. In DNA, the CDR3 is TGTGCCAGCAGTGTACCTAGCGGGAAAGTTTACGAGCAGTACTTC.

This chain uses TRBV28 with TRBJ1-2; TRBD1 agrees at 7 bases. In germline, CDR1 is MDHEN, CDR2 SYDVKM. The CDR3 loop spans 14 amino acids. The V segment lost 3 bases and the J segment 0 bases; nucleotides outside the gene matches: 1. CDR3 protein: CASSFGTANYGYTF. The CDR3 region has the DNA TGTGCCAGCAGTTTTGGGACAGCTAACTATGGCTACACCTTC.

This CDR3 reads CATSLIPGDNSPLHF. In DNA, the CDR3 is TGTGCCACCAGCCTTATCCCAGGGGACAATTCACCCCTCCACTTT. The chain is built from TRBV15 and TRBJ1-6; tentatively, D is TRBD1 (6 bases). The CDR3 extends over 15 amino acids. The ends were cut back, 5 bases at V and 7 bases at J, with 15 bases in the middle. Germline V lookup: CDR1 LNHNV, CDR2 YYDKDF (reference sequence).

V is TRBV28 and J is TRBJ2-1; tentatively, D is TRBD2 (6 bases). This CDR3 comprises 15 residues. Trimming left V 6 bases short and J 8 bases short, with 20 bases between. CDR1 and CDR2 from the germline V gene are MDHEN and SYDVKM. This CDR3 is CASRGAGTPKDEQFF. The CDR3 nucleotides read TGTGCCAGCAGAGGAGCCGGGACTCCTAAAGATGAGCAGTTCTTC. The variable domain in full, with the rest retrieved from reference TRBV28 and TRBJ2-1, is DVKVTQSSRYLVKRTGEKVFLECVQDMDHENMFWYRQDPGLGLRLIYFSYDVKMKEKGDIPEGYSVSREKKERFSLILESASTNQTSMYLCASRGAGTPKDEQFFGPGTRLTVL.

The CDR3 region is CASSQGPRGQIDANEKLFF. The CDR3 DNA reads as TGCGCCAGCAGCCAAGGCCCCCGGGGTCAAATTGATGCTAATGAAAAACTGTTTTTT. This rearrangement joins TRBV4-1 to TRBJ1-4, with D uncertain. Germline CDR1 MGHRA, CDR2 YSYEKL. The ends were cut back, 1 base at V and 3 bases at J, with 21 bases in the middle. The CDR3 contains 19 residues.

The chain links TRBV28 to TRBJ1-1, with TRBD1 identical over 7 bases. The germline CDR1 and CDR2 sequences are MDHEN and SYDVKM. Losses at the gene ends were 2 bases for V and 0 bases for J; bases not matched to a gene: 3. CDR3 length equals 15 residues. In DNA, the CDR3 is TGTGCCAGCAGTTTAGGCGACAGGGTGAACACTGAAGCTTTCTTT. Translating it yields CASSLGDRVNTEAFF.

The CDR3 bases are TGTGCCAGCAGCCGGGGACTGACACCCACCCATGAGCAGTTCTTC. Translating it yields CASSRGLTPTHEQFF. This rearrangement joins TRBV5-4 to TRBJ2-1, with TRBD2 as a possible D gene (6 bases). The CDR3 has 15 residues. Trimming pared 4 bases from V and 8 bases from J, leaving 19 bases between. Germline V gene lookup returns CDR1 SGHNT and CDR2 YYREEE (reference sequence).

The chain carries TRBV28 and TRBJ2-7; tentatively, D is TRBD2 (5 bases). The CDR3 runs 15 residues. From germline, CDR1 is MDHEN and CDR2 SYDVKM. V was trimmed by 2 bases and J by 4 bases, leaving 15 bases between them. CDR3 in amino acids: CASSLEDSVGYEQYF. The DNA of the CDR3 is TGTGCCAGCAGTTTAGAGGACTCGGTGGGATACGAGCAGTACTTC.

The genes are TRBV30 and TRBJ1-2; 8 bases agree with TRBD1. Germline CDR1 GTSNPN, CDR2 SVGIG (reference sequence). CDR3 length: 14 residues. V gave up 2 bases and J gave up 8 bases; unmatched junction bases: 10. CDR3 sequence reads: CAWSYGGQGWGYTF. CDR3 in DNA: TGTGCCTGGAGTTATGGAGGACAGGGCTGGGGCTACACCTTC.